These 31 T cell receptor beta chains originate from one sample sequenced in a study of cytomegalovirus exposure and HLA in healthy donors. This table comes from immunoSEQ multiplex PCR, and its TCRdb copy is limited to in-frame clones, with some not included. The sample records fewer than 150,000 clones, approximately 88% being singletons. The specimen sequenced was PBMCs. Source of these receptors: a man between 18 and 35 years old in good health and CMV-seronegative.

DNA for the CDR3: TGTGCCAGCAGCGCCTCGGGGGGTAACGAGCAGTACTTC. Translated: CASSASGGNEQYF. The rearrangement joins TRBV11-2 to TRBJ2-7; 7 bases are shared with TRBD2. Germline V CDR1 and CDR2: SGHAT, FQNNGV. The CDR3 spans 13 residues. The trim removed 5 bases at V and 5 bases at J, leaving 6 bases unmatched.

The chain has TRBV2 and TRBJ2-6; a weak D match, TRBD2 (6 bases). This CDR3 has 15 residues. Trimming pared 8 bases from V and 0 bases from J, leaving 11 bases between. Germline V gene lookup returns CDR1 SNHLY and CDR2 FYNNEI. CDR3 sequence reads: CASGTGVSGANVLTF. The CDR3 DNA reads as TGTGCCAGCGGAACGGGGGTCTCTGGGGCCAACGTCCTGACTTTC.

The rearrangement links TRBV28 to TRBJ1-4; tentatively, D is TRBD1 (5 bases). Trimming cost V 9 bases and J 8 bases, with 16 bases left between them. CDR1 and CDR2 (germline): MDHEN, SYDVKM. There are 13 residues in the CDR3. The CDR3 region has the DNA TGTGCCAGTCAGGGCGGGGGACGAGAAAAACTGTTTTTT. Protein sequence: CASQGGGREKLFF.

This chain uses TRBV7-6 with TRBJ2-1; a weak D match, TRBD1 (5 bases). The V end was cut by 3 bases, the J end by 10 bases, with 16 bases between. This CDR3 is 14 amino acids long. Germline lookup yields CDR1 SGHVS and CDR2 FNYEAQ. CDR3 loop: CASSFFDQGVEQFF. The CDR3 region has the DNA TGTGCCAGCAGCTTCTTTGACCAAGGGGTCGAGCAGTTCTTC.

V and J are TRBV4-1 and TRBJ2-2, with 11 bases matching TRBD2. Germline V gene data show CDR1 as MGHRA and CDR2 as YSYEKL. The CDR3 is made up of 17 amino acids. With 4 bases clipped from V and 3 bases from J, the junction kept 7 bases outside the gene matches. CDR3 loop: CASSLVAGGQDTGELFF. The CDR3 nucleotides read TGCGCCAGCAGCCTTGTAGCGGGAGGGCAGGACACCGGGGAGCTGTTTTTT.

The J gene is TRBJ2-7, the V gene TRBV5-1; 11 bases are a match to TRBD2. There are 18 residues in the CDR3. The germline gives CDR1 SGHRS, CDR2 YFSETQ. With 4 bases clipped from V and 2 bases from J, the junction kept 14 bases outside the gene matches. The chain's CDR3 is CASSLPTSGTALTYEQYF. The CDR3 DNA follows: TGCGCCAGCAGCCTACCGACTAGCGGGACCGCCTTAACCTACGAGCAGTACTTC.

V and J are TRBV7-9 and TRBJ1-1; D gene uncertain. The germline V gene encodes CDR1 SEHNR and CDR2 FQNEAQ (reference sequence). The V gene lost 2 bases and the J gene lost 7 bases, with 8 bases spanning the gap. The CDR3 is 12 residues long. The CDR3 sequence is CASSLQAIEAFF. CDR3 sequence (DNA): TGTGCCAGCAGCTTACAGGCAATTGAAGCTTTCTTT.

In DNA form, the CDR3 reads TGTGCCATCAGTGAGCGGGAGGAAGCGAATGAGCAGTTCTTC. Translation: CAISEREEANEQFF. The chain joins TRBV10-3 to TRBJ2-1; 7 bases line up with TRBD2. The V gene's germline CDR1 is ENHRY and CDR2 SYGVKD. The trim removed 2 bases at V and 7 bases at J, leaving 5 bases unmatched. The CDR3 covers 14 residues.

CDR3 residues: CASSRSGNEQFF. The CDR3 DNA follows: TGTGCCAGCAGCCGCAGCGGCAATGAGCAGTTCTTC. The rearrangement joins TRBV7-6 to TRBJ2-1; D is perhaps TRBD2 (5 bases). Trimming pared 5 bases from V and 6 bases from J, leaving 8 bases between. Germline CDR1 is SGHVS and CDR2 is FNYEAQ. The CDR3 covers 12 residues.

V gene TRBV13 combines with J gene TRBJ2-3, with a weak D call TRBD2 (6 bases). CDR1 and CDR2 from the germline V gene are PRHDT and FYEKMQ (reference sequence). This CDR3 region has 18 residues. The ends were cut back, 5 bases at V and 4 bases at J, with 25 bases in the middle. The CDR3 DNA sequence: TGTGCCAGCAGCCTCACTGGACCTAGGGGAGGCACGGCAGATACGCAGTATTTT. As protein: CASSLTGPRGGTADTQYF.

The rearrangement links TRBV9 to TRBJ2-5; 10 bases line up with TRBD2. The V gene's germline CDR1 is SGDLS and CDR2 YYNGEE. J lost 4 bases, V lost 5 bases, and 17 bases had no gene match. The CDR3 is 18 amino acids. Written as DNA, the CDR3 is TGTGCCAGCAGTACCCCTAGTCCCGCACTAGCGGGATTAGAGACCCAGTACTTC. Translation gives CASSTPSPALAGLETQYF.

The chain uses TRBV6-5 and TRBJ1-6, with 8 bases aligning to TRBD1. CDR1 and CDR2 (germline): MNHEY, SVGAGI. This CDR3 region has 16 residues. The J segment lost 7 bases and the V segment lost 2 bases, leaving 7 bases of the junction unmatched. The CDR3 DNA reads TGTGCCAGCAGTTACCCCCAGGGGGCAAGGAATTCACCCCTCCACTTT. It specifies CASSYPQGARNSPLHF.

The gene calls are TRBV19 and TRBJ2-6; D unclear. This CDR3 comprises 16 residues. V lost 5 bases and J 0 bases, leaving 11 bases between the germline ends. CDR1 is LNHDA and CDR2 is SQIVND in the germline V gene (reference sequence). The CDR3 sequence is CASSSLRSSGANVLTF. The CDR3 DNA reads TGTGCCAGTAGTTCCCTGAGGAGCTCTGGGGCCAACGTCCTGACTTTC.

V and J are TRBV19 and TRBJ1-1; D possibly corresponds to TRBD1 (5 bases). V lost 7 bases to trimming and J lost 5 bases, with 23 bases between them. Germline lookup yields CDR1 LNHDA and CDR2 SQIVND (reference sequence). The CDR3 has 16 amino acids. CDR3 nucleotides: TGTGCCAGTATCAAAGAAAGGACTCCGGGGGGTACTGAAGCTTTCTTT. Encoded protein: CASIKERTPGGTEAFF.

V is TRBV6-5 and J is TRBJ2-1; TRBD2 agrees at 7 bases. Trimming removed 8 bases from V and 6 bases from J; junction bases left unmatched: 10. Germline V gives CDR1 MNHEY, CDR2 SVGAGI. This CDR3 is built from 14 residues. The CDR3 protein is CASCVFRGSNEQFF. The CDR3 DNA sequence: TGTGCCAGCTGCGTTTTCCGCGGGAGCAATGAGCAGTTCTTC.

CDR3 sequence: CASSLRTGGGYGYTF. The CDR3 DNA sequence: TGTGCCAGTAGTCTTAGAACAGGGGGCGGCTATGGCTACACCTTC. V and J are TRBV19 and TRBJ1-2, with 9 bases lining up with TRBD1. The germline V gene encodes CDR1 LNHDA and CDR2 SQIVND (reference sequence). After removal of 5 bases from V and 4 bases from J, the junction contained 8 bases not matched to a gene. The CDR3 runs 15 residues.

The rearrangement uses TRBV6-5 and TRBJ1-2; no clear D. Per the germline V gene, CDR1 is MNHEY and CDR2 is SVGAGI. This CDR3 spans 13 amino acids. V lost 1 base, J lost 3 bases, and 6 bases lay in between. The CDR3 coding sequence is TGTGCCAGCAGTTACTACAGAGACTATGGCTACACCTTC. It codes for CASSYYRDYGYTF.

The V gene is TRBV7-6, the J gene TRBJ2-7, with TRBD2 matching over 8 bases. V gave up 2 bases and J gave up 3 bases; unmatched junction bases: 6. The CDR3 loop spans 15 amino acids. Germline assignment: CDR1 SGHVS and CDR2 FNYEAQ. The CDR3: CASSLLAGGNYEQYF. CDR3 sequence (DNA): TGTGCCAGCAGCTTACTGGCGGGAGGAAACTACGAGCAGTACTTC.

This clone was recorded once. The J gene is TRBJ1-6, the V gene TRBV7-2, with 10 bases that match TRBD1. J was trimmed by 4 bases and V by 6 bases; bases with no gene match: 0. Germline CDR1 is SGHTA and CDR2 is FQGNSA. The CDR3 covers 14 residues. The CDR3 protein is CASRGQGYNSPLHF. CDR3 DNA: TGTGCCAGCAGGGGACAGGGGTATAATTCACCCCTCCACTTT.

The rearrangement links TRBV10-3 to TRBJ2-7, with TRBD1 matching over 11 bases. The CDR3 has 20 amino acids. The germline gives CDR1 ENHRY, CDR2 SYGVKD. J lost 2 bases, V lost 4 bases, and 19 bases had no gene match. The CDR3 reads CAISGRRDRGRTGETYEQYF. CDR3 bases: TGTGCCATCAGTGGGAGGAGGGACAGGGGGAGAACCGGGGAAACCTACGAGCAGTACTTC.

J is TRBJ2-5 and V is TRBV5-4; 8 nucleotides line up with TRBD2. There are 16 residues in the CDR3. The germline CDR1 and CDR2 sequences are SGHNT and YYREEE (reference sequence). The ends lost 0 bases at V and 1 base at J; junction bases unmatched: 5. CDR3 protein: CASSLVASGLQETQYF. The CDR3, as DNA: TGTGCCAGCAGCTTGGTGGCTAGCGGGCTCCAAGAGACCCAGTACTTC.

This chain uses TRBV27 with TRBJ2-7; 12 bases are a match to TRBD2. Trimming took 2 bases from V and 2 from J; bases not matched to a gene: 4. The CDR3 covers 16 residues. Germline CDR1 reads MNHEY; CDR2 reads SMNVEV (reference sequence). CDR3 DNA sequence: TGTGCCAGCAGTTTACTAGCGGGGGGGTTGCCCTACGAGCAGTACTTC. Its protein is CASSLLAGGLPYEQYF.

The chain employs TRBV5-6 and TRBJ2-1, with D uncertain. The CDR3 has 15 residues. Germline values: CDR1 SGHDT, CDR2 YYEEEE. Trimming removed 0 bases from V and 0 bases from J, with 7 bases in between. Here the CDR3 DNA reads TGTGCCAGCAGCTTGGACCCGAGCTCCTACAATGAGCAGTTCTTC. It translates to CASSLDPSSYNEQFF.

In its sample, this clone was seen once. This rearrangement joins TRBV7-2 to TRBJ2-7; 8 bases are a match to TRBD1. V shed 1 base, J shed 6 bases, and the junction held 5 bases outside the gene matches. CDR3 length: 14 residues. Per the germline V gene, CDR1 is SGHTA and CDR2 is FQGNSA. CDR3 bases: TGTGCCAGCAGCTTAGATGCAGGGGGCGCCGAGCAGTACTTC. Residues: CASSLDAGGAEQYF. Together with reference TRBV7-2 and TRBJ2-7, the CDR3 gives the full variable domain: GAGVSQSPSNKVTEKGKDVELRCDPISGHTALYWYRQSLGQGLEFLIYFQGNSAPDKSGLPSDRFSAERTGGSVSTLTIQRTQQEDSAVYLCASSLDAGGAEQYFGPGTRLTVT.

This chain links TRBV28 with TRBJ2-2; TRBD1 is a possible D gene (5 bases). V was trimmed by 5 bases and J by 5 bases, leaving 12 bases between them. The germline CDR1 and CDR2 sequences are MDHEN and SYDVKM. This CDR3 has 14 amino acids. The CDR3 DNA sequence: TGTGCCAGCAGTAAGGACATATCAACCGGGGAGCTGTTTTTT. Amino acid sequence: CASSKDISTGELFF.

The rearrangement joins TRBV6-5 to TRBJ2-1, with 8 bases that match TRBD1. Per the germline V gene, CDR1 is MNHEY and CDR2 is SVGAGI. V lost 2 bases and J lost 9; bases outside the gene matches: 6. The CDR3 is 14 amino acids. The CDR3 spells CASSYVQGATEQFF. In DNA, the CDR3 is TGTGCCAGCAGTTACGTCCAGGGGGCTACTGAGCAGTTCTTC.

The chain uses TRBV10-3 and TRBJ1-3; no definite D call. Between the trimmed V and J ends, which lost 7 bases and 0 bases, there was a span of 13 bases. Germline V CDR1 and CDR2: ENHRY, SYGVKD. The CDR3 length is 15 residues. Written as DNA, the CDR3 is TGTGCCATCATCGAGGACTTACTCTCTGGAAACACCATATATTTT. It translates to CAIIEDLLSGNTIYF.

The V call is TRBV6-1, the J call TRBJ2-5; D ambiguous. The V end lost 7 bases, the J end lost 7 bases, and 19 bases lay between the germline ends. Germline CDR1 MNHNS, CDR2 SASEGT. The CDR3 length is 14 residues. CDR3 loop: CASIPEIRRGTQYF. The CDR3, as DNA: TGTGCCAGCATACCAGAGATCCGTCGCGGGACCCAGTACTTC.

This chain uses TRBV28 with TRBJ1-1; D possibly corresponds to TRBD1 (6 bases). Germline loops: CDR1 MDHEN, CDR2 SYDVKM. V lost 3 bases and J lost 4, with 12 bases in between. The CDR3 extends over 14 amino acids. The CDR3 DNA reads TGTGCCAGCAGTTTGAAGAACAGGGTCACTGAAGCTTTCTTT. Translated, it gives CASSLKNRVTEAFF.

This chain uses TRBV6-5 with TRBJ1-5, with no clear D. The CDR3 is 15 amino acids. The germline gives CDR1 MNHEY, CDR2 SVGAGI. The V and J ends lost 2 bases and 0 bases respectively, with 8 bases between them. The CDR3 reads CASSYDWSSNQPQHF. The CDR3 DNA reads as TGTGCCAGCAGTTACGATTGGAGTAGCAATCAGCCCCAGCATTTT.

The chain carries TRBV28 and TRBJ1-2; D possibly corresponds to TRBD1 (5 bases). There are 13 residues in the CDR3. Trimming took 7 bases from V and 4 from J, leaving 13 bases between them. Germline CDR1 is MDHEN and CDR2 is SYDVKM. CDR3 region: CASKSGDFYGYTF. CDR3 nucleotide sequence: TGTGCCAGCAAGTCGGGGGATTTCTATGGCTACACCTTC.